This T cell receptor beta chain is drawn from a study of cytomegalovirus exposure and HLA in healthy donors. Study conclusions and caveats: In all likelihood, a cluster of highly shared sequence variants was a sequencing artifact. Reported findings show TCR beta sequences accurately forecast HLA-A and HLA-B alleles in most subjects. Most TCR beta V segments were productive about 90% or about 30% of the time in an earlier analysis.

With 60 Vbeta and 13 Jbeta primers, the PCR was carried out. Only in-frame clones appear in the TCRdb table, and some are missing; sequencing was by immunoSEQ multiplex PCR. This sample has hundreds of thousands of clones, with over 85% found just once. Comment on this clone: Its antigen is undetermined.

V dropped 2 bases and J dropped 2 bases, with 6 bases sitting between them. The CDR3 loop spans 13 amino acids. CDR1 is SGHVS and CDR2 is FNYEAQ in the germline V gene. The chain uses TRBV7-6 and TRBJ1-2; TRBD1 might be the D (5 bases). The sample was PBMCs. The TCR originated in a woman under 30 in good health and CMV-seronegative. The CDR3 coding sequence is TGTGCCAGCAGCTTACACAGGAACTATGGCTACACCTTC. Translating gives CASSLHRNYGYTF.